This T cell receptor beta chain was captured by sequencing in a study of T cells in Graves' hyperthyroidism and ophthalmopathy. The study's findings and limits: Most thyroid clonotypes expanded above 0.001 were also detected in blood.

The CDR3 is made up of 14 amino acids. Deletions cut 3 bases from V and 8 bases from J, with 13 bases between. Germline values: CDR1 LNHDA, CDR2 SQIVND (reference sequence). No ophthalmopathy progression within 18 months constituted stable Graves' hyperthyroidism. TCR beta CDR3 region amplification was performed from RNA transcripts. TCR CDR3 regions were first amplified by RT-PCR with HTBI primers. TCRdb re-called the multiplex PCR reads with MiXCR, one entry per CDR3 protein. Of fewer than 750,000 distinct CDR3 sequences in the sample, just over 45% are singletons; the top ten hold more than 7%. In its sample, this clonotype was seen many times. Its antigen is not identified.

Sequencing was done on a sample of peripheral blood or thyroid tissue (not recorded which). The TCR originated in a woman aged 18-30 years with Graves' hyperthyroidism. V gene TRBV19 combines with J gene TRBJ1-4; D perhaps matches TRBD1 (5 bases). CDR3 protein: CASSIGIREEKLFF. CDR3 DNA: TGTGCCAGTAGTATTGGCATCAGGGAGGAAAAACTGTTTTTT.